This is a list of T cell receptor beta chains from one sample in a study of T cell changes during pregnancy in multiple sclerosis. The data were produced by immunoSEQ multiplex PCR, yet TCRdb's version contains in-frame clones alone and is incomplete. Among about 93,000 clones, around 92% were seen once, and the ten largest hold approximately 2%. Sequences were derived from peripheral blood, sampled after pregnancy. The receptors come from a female donor with multiple sclerosis, enrolled in a pregnancy study. CDR3s include the opening cysteine and the closing phenylalanine or tryptophan. A D gene is named only where the DNA matches it firmly. Only some rows state a clone size, as once, few, many or a class for expanded clones.

J gene	clone size	V gene	D gene	CDR3 DNA	CDR3 protein
TRBJ2-7	NA	TRBV5-1	NA	TGCGCCACCAGCCTGGGCCGGGGATATGGCTACGAGCAGTACTTC	CATSLGRGYGYEQYF
TRBJ1-2	NA	TRBV19	NA	TGTGCCAGTAGTATTGCGACGGCGGCCTATGGCTACACCTTC	CASSIATAAYGYTF
TRBJ1-2	NA	TRBV7-2	TRBD1	TGTGCCAGCAGCTTAAAGCGCTTCGGGACAGGGTCGGAACATGGCTACACCTTC	CASSLKRFGTGSEHGYTF
TRBJ1-1	NA	TRBV30	NA	TGTGCCTGGAGTTCAGGAGGGGTTACTGAAGCTTTCTTT	CAWSSGGVTEAFF
TRBJ1-4	NA	TRBV5-1	NA	TGCGCCAGCAGCTTGCTGGCCCCAAATGAAAAACTGTTTTTT	CASSLLAPNEKLFF
TRBJ1-4	NA	TRBV5-8	NA	TGTGCCGATCACAGGAATACTAATGAAAAACTGTTTTTT	CADHRNTNEKLFF
TRBJ1-2	NA	TRBV4-2	TRBD1	TGTGCCAGCAGCGGGACAGGGATCTATGGCTACACCTTC	CASSGTGIYGYTF
TRBJ2-4	once	TRBV6-5	NA	TGTGCCAGCAGTAGCTCAGGGGTTATAAACATTCAGTACTTC	CASSSSGVINIQYF
TRBJ2-1	NA	TRBV4-1	TRBD2	TGCGCCAGCAGCCCAAGTCAAGTAGCGGGAGGGCATGAGCAGTTCTTC	CASSPSQVAGGHEQFF
TRBJ1-1	NA	TRBV4-2	TRBD1	TGTGCCAGCAGACAGGGGGCGGTCCAGAACACTGAAGCTTTCTTT	CASRQGAVQNTEAFF
TRBJ2-7	once	TRBV7-9	NA	TGTGCCAGCAGCTTAGAACGGCGGGGCTCCTACGAGCAGTACTTC	CASSLERRGSYEQYF
TRBJ2-7	NA	TRBV30	NA	TGTGCCTGGGAGGCGGGCCTCTACGAGCAGTACTTC	CAWEAGLYEQYF
TRBJ1-6	once	TRBV4-2	NA	TGTGCCAGCAGCCAAGTTACGGGAAATCATGCCCCCCTCCACTTT	CASSQVTGNHAPLHF
TRBJ2-3	NA	TRBV7-6	TRBD2	TGTGCCAGCAGCCTCGGACTAGTGGGGGCAGATACGCAGTATTTT	CASSLGLVGADTQYF
TRBJ2-3	NA	TRBV6-5	NA	TGTGCCAGCAGTTACTCGCGCGGTAGCACAGATACGCAGTATTTT	CASSYSRGSTDTQYF
TRBJ1-5	few	TRBV7-6	TRBD1	TGTGCCAGCAGCCAAGGGACAGGGGGCATACAGCCCCAGCATTTT	CASSQGTGGIQPQHF
TRBJ2-5	NA	TRBV7-8	TRBD2	TGTGCCAGCAGAACCGGGACTAGCGACGAGACCCAGTACTTC	CASRTGTSDETQYF
TRBJ2-2	NA	TRBV11-2	TRBD1	TGTGCCAGCAGCCCCGGGCTTGGACAGGGCACCGGGGAGCTGTTTTTT	CASSPGLGQGTGELFF
TRBJ1-1	NA	TRBV6-5	NA	TGTGCCAGCAGTTACTCGGGGGGCACTGAAGCTTTCTTT	CASSYSGGTEAFF
TRBJ2-3	NA	TRBV30	NA	TGTGCCTGGAGTAAGGGGGGAGGGTCCACAGATACGCAGTATTTT	CAWSKGGGSTDTQYF
TRBJ1-3	few	TRBV30	NA	TGTGCCTGGATTTCCGTCCTCTCTGGAAACACCATATATTTT	CAWISVLSGNTIYF
TRBJ2-1	NA	TRBV19	NA	TGTGCCAGTTCGACAGCCTACAATGAGCAGTTCTTC	CASSTAYNEQFF
TRBJ1-4	NA	TRBV6-1	TRBD1	TGTGCCAGCAGTGGGACAGGGTATAGGGGTGAAAAACTGTTTTTT	CASSGTGYRGEKLFF
TRBJ2-1	few	TRBV6-4	NA	TGTGCCAGCAGCCGGGACACGGACTACAATGAGCAGTTCTTC	CASSRDTDYNEQFF
TRBJ2-7	once	TRBV7-9	TRBD1	TGTGCCAGCAGCATTAAACCCCCGGGACAGGGCTACGAGCAGTACTTC	CASSIKPPGQGYEQYF
TRBJ2-1	NA	TRBV19	TRBD2	TGTGCCAGTAGTAACCCTAGCGGGATAGGCCACAATGAGCAGTTCTTC	CASSNPSGIGHNEQFF
TRBJ1-5	NA	TRBV19	NA	TGTGCCAGTAGTATAGAGGGGGCCCATATTAGGCCCCAGCATTTT	CASSIEGAHIRPQHF
TRBJ1-1	NA	TRBV10-3	TRBD1	TGTGCCATCAGTGGATCTTCCCGGGACAGAGACACTGAAGCTTTCTTT	CAISGSSRDRDTEAFF
TRBJ2-7	NA	TRBV13	TRBD1	TGTGCCAGCAGCAAACAGGGGGAAACCTACGAGCAGTACTTC	CASSKQGETYEQYF